This T cell receptor (beta chain) came from a study of blood T cell repertoires in COVID-19. Looking at the study overall: PBMCs, B-cell-depleted T cells, or T cells were the source of the cDNA or gDNA that made up the material.

Participant ages covered about 18 to 95 years across 24 US areas. Participants were placed into cohorts based on the clinical history they reported. Cohort 3 donors were reported recovered after two negative PCRs, clearance, or symptom resolution. Clones were read by immunoSEQ multiplex PCR, and TCRdb kept only the in-frame ones, dropping some. The table lists 400,000 or so clones, roughly nine tenths of them singletons. J lost 4 bases, V lost 0 bases, and 6 bases had no gene match. The germline gives CDR1 SGHNT, CDR2 YYREEE (reference sequence). This CDR3 region has 15 residues. Sequencing used PBMCs or T cells enriched from blood (not recorded which). This receptor was obtained from a young man who had recovered from COVID-19. The chain couples TRBV5-4 to TRBJ2-5; 7 bases are a match to TRBD2. The CDR3 DNA sequence: TGTGCCAGCAGCTTGGGCGGGAGCGGCGTAGAGACCCAGTACTTC. Protein product: CASSLGGSGVETQYF.